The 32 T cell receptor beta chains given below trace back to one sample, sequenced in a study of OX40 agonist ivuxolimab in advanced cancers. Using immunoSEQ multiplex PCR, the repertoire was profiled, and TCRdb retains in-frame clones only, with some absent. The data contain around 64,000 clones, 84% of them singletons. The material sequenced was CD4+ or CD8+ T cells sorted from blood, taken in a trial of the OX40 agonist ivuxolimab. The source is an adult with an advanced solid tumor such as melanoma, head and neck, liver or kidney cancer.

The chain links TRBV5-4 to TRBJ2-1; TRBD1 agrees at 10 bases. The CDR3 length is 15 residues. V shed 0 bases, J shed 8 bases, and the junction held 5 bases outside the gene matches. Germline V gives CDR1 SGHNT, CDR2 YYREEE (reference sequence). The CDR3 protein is CASSLGQGAGDEQFF. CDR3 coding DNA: TGTGCCAGCAGCTTGGGACAGGGGGCTGGAGATGAGCAGTTCTTC. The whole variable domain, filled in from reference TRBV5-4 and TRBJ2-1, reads ETGVTQSPTHLIKTRGQQVTLRCSSQSGHNTVSWYQQALGQGPQFIFQYYREEENGRGNFPPRFSGLQFPNYSSELNVNALELDDSALYLCASSLGQGAGDEQFFGPGTRLTVL.

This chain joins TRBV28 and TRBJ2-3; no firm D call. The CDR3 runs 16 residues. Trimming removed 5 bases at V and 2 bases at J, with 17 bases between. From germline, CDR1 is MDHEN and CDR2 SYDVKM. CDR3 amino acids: CASSPSSANPTDTQYF. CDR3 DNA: TGTGCCAGCAGTCCTTCCTCGGCCAATCCCACAGATACGCAGTATTTT.

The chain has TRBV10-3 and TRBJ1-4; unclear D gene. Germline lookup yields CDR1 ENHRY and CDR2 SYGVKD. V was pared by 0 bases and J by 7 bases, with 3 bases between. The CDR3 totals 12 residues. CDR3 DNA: TGTGCCATCAGTGAGTCGGGTGAAAAACTGTTTTTT. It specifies CAISESGEKLFF.

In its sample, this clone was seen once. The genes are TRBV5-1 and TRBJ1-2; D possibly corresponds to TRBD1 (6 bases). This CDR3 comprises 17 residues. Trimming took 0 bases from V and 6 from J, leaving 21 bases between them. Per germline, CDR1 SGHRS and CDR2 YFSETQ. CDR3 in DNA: TGCGCCAGCAGCTTGGTAGTAGGACAGTATCTCCCAAATGGCTACACCTTC. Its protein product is CASSLVVGQYLPNGYTF.

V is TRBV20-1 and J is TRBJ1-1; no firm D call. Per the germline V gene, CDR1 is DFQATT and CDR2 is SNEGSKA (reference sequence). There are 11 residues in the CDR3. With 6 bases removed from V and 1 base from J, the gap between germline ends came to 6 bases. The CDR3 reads CSAWENTEAFF. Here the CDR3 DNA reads TGCAGTGCCTGGGAGAACACTGAAGCTTTCTTT.

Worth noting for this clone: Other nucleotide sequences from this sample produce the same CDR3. DNA of the CDR3: TGTGCCAGCAGCGTAGGACAGGGGGTCTACGAGCAGTACTTC. This gives the protein CASSVGQGVYEQYF. The chain is built from TRBV9 and TRBJ2-7; 9 bases fit TRBD1. The V segment lost 0 bases and the J segment 3 bases; nucleotides outside the gene matches: 1. Looked up from germline, CDR1 is SGDLS and CDR2 is YYNGEE. The CDR3 has 14 residues.

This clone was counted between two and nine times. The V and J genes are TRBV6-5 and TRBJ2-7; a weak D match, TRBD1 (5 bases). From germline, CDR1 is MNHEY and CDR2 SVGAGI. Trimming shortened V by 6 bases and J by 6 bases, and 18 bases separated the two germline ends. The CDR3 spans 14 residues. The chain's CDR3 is CASRPQAPRAEQYF. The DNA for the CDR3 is TGTGCCAGCAGACCACAGGCCCCTAGGGCCGAGCAGTACTTC.

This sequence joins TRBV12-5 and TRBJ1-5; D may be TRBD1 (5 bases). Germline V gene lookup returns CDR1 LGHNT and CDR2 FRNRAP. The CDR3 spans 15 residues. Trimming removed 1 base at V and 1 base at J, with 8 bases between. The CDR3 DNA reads TGTGCTAGTGGTTTGGCTCAGGGAAGCAATCAGCCCCAGCATTTT. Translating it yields CASGLAQGSNQPQHF.

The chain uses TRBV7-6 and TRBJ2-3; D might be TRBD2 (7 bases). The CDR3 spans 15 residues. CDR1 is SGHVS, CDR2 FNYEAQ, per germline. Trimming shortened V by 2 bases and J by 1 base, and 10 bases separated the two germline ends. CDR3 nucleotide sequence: TGTGCCAGCAGCTTACGGGGGGCCGGCACAGATACGCAGTATTTT. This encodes CASSLRGAGTDTQYF.

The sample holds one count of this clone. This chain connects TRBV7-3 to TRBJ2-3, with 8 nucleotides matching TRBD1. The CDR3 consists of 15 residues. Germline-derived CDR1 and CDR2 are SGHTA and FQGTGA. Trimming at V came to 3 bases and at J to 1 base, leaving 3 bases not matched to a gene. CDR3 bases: TGTGCCAGCAGCTTCGGACAGGGACGCACAGATACGCAGTATTTT. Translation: CASSFGQGRTDTQYF.

CDR3 DNA sequence: TGTGCCAGTAGTCCCAGGGGTGAACTCTACGAGCAGTACTTC. Its translation is CASSPRGELYEQYF. This chain joins TRBV19 and TRBJ2-7; a weak D match, TRBD1 (6 bases). CDR1 and CDR2 from the germline V gene are LNHDA and SQIVND (reference sequence). The V and J ends lost 5 bases and 3 bases respectively, with 14 bases between them. The CDR3 consists of 14 residues. Looking up the rest from reference TRBV19 and TRBJ2-7 gives the full variable domain: DGGITQSPKYLFRKEGQNVTLSCEQNLNHDAMYWYRQDPGQGLRLIYYSQIVNDFQKGDIAEGYSVSREKKESFPLTVTSAQKNPTAFYLCASSPRGELYEQYFGPGTRLTVT.

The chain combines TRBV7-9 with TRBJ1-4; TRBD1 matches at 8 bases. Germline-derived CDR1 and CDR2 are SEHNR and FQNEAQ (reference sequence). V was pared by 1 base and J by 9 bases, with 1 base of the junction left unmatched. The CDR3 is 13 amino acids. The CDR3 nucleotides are TGTGCCAGCAGCTTAGGACAGGGGAAAAAACTGTTTTTT. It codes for CASSLGQGKKLFF.

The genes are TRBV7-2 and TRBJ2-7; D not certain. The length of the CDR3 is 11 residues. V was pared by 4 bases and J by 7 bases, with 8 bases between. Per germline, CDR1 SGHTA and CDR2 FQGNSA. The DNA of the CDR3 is TGTGCCAGCAGCTCGTTCGGGGAGCAGTACTTC. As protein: CASSSFGEQYF. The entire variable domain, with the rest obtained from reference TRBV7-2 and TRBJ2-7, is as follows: GAGVSQSPSNKVTEKGKDVELRCDPISGHTALYWYRQSLGQGLEFLIYFQGNSAPDKSGLPSDRFSAERTGGSVSTLTIQRTQQEDSAVYLCASSSFGEQYFGPGTRLTVT.

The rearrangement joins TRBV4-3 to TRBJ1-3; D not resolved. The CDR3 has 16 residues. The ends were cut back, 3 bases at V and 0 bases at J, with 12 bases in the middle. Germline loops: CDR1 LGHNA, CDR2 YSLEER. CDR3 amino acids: CASSHSRTSSGNTIYF. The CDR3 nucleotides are TGCGCCAGCAGCCATTCTAGGACCAGCTCTGGAAACACCATATATTTT.

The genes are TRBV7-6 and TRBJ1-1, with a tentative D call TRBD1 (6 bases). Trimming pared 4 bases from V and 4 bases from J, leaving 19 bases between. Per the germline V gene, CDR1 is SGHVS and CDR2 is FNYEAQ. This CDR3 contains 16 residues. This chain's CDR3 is CASSSNPLTGSTEAFF. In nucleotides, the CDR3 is TGTGCCAGCAGCTCTAACCCGCTCACAGGGAGCACTGAAGCTTTCTTT.

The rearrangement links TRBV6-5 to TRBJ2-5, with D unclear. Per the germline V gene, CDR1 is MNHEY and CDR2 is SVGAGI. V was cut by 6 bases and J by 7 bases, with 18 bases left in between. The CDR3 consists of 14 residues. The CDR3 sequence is CASSLSDPLLTQYF. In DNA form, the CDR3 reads TGTGCCAGCAGCCTTTCCGACCCGCTTCTGACCCAGTACTTC.

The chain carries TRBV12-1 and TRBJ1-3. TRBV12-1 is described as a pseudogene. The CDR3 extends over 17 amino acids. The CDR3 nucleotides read TGTGCCAGCAGCTCGCTGGGAGGGGGCGCTTATGGAAACACCATATATTTT. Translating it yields CASSSLGGGAYGNTIYF.

Here the CDR3 DNA reads TGTGCCAGCAGCTTAGTGGGGGCTGGGGATACGCAGTATTTT. This codes for CASSLVGAGDTQYF. The rearrangement uses TRBV7-3 and TRBJ2-3; a weak D match, TRBD1 (6 bases). This CDR3 comprises 14 residues. Germline CDR1 is SGHTA and CDR2 is FQGTGA. Trimming took 2 bases from V and 6 from J, leaving 12 bases between them.

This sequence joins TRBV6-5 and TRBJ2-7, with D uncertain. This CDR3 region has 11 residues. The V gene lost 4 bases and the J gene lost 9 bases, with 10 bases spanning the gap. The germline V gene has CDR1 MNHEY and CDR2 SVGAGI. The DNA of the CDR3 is TGTGCCAGCAGTTCCCGCGGCGTGCAGTACTTC. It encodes CASSSRGVQYF.

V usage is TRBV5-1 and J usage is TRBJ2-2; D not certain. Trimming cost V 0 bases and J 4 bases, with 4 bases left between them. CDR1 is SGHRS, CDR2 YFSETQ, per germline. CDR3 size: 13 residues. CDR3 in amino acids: CASSLGVTGELFF. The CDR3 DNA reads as TGCGCCAGCAGCTTGGGAGTCACCGGGGAGCTGTTTTTT.

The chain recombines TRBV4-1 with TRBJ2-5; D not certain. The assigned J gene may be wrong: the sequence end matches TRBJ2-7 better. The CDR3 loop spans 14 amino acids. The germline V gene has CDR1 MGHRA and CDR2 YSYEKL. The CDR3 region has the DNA TGCGCCAGCAGCCAAGCCGACGGGTTTCACGAGCAGTACTTC. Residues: CASSQADGFHEQYF.

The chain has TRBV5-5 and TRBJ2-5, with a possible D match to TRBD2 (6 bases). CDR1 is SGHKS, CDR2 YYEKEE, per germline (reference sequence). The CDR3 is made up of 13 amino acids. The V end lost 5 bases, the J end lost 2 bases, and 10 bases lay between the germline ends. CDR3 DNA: TGTGCCAGCAGGGGGACTCCACAAGAGACCCAGTACTTC. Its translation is CASRGTPQETQYF.

CDR3 protein: CASRFGRGSEQYF. CDR3 nucleotide sequence: TGTGCCAGTCGTTTTGGAAGGGGATCCGAGCAGTACTTC. This rearrangement joins TRBV6-1 to TRBJ2-7, with a possible D match to TRBD1 (5 bases). The CDR3 runs 13 residues. CDR1 is MNHNS and CDR2 is SASEGT in the germline V gene. V was pared by 9 bases and J by 6 bases, with 18 bases between.

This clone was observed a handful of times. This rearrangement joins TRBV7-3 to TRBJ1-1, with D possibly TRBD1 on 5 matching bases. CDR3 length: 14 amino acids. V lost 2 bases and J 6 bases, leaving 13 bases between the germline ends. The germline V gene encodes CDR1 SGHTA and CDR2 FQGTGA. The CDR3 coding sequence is TGTGCCAGCAGCTTAGAGGGGTGGGTTCCTGAAGCTTTCTTT. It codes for CASSLEGWVPEAFF.

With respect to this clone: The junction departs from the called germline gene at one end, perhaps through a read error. The CDR3 loop is CASSYSPNTGELFF. The CDR3 bases are TGTGCTAGCAGCTATTCTCCGAACACCGGGGAGCTGTTTTTT. The chain couples TRBV7-7 to TRBJ2-2; no firm D call. The V gene's germline CDR1 is SSHAT and CDR2 FNYEAQ (reference sequence). This CDR3 spans 14 amino acids.

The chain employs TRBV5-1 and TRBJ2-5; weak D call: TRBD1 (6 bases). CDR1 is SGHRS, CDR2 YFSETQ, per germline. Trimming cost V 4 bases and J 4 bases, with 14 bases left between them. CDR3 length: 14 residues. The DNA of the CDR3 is TGCGCCAGCAGCCTCCAGGGGATGGGAGAGACCCAGTACTTC. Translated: CASSLQGMGETQYF.

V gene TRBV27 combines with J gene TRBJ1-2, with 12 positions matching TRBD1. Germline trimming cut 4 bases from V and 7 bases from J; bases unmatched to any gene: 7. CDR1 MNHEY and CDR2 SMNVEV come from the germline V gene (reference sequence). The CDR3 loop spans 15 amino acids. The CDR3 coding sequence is TGTGCCAGCAGTTCCCGGGACAGGGGGCTCGCTGGCTACACCTTC. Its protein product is CASSSRDRGLAGYTF.

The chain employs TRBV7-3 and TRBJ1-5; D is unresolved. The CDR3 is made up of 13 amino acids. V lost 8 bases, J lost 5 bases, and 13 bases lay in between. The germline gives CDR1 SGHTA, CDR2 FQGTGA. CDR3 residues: CASAAAGDQPQHF. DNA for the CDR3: TGTGCCAGCGCGGCCGCTGGGGATCAGCCCCAGCATTTT.

The CDR3 is CASSWTQAYEQYF. The CDR3 region has the DNA TGTGCCAGCAGTTGGACCCAGGCTTACGAGCAGTACTTC. The chain has TRBV7-8 and TRBJ2-7; D uncertain. The germline V gene encodes CDR1 SGHVS and CDR2 FQNEAQ. The germline V and J ends were trimmed by 6 bases and 4 bases, with 13 bases remaining between them. The CDR3 has 13 amino acids.

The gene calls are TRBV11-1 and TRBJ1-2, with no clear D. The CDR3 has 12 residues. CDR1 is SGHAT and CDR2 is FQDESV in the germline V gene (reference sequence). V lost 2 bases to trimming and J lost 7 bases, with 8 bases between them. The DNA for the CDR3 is TGTGCCAGCAGCTTATCTGTCTCTGGCTACACCTTC. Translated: CASSLSVSGYTF.

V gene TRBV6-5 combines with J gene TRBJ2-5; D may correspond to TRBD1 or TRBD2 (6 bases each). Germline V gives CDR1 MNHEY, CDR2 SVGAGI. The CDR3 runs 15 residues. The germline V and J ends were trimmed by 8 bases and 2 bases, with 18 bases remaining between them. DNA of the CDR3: TGTGCCAGCGGAGGGGGGCCCTTGGGGCAAGAGACCCAGTACTTC. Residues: CASGGGPLGQETQYF.

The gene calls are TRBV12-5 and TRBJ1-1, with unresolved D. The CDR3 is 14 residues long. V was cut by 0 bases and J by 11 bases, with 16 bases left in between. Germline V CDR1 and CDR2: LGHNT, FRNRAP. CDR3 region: CASGLVRRVGRAFF. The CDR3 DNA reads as TGTGCTAGTGGTTTGGTACGAAGGGTAGGTAGGGCTTTCTTT.